The 28 T cell receptor beta chains below come from one sample, sequenced in a study of patients and donors after allogeneic stem cell transplantation. TCRdb re-derived calls from the RT-PCR reads in MiXCR, one entry per CDR3 protein. Of under 200,000 distinct CDR3 sequences in the sample, nearly 25% were seen once. The sample was blood, either unsorted or a sorted T cell fraction (not recorded which). Receptors originate from a human donor who was either an allogeneic HSCT recipient or a stem cell or donor lymphocyte infusion donor (not recorded which). It is not recorded whose cells these are; they may come from a transplant donor.

This clonotype has just a few counts. The gene calls are TRBV12-3 or TRBV12-4 and TRBJ2-3; D is ambiguous. This CDR3 region has 15 residues. V lost 1 base and J lost 0, with 8 bases in between. CDR3 sequence reads: CASSLGLGSTDTQYF. The CDR3 DNA is TGTGCCAGCAGTTTAGGACTCGGTAGCACAGATACGCAGTATTTT.

The gene calls are TRBV20-1 and TRBJ1-5; a possible D gene is TRBD1 (6 bases). Germline CDR1 reads DFQATT; CDR2 reads SNEGSKA (reference sequence). CDR3 size: 13 residues. Trimming took 6 bases from V and 11 from J, leaving 20 bases between them. CDR3 residues: CSAETGHSKAQHF. The CDR3 region has the DNA TGCAGTGCGGAGACAGGCCACTCGAAGGCCCAGCATTTT.

This sequence joins TRBV7-2 and TRBJ2-2; 9 bases line up with TRBD2. Looked up from germline, CDR1 is SGHTA and CDR2 is FQGNSA. The CDR3 has 13 residues. V lost 4 bases, J lost 6 bases, and 0 bases stayed unmatched. The CDR3 here is CASSWTSAGELFF. CDR3 nucleotides: TGTGCCAGCAGCTGGACTAGCGCCGGGGAGCTGTTTTTT.

This chain links TRBV19 with TRBJ1-1; maybe TRBD1 (5 bases). The ends were cut back, 7 bases at V and 0 bases at J, with 12 bases in the middle. This CDR3 is built from 14 residues. CDR1 and CDR2 from the germline V gene are LNHDA and SQIVND (reference sequence). CDR3 DNA: TGTGCCAGTACTGTGGGGCACCTGAACACTGAAGCTTTCTTT. It codes for CASTVGHLNTEAFF.

This clonotype was recorded many times. The chain couples TRBV5-6 to TRBJ2-1; maybe TRBD2 (6 bases). Germline CDR1 and CDR2: SGHDT and YYEEEE. Trimming removed 4 bases from V and 0 bases from J, with 17 bases in between. There are 17 residues in the CDR3. The DNA for the CDR3 is TGTGCCAGCAGCCTGGGGATGGAGGGGAGCTCCTACAATGAGCAGTTCTTC. Amino acid sequence: CASSLGMEGSSYNEQFF. Using reference TRBV5-6 and TRBJ2-1 for the parts outside the CDR3, the full variable domain is DAGVTQSPTHLIKTRGQQVTLRCSPKSGHDTVSWYQQALGQGPQFIFQYYEEEERQRGNFPDRFSGHQFPNYSSELNVNALLLGDSALYLCASSLGMEGSSYNEQFFGPGTRLTVL.

The CDR3: CASSFGPLASEQFF. DNA for the CDR3: TGTGCCAGCAGCTTCGGACCACTAGCGTCTGAGCAGTTCTTC. This chain connects TRBV12-3 or TRBV12-4 to TRBJ2-1; the match to TRBD2 covers 7 bases. J lost 9 bases, V lost 6 bases, and 11 bases had no gene match. The CDR3 is made up of 14 amino acids.

This clonotype was found many times. The chain has TRBV20-1 and TRBJ1-4; 10 positions match TRBD1. The length of the CDR3 is 14 residues. From germline, CDR1 is DFQATT and CDR2 SNEGSKA (reference sequence). V lost 4 bases, J lost 6 bases, and 5 bases stayed unmatched. The CDR3 DNA sequence: TGCAGTGCTACCGCCGGGACAGGGGATGAAAAACTGTTTTTT. This sequence encodes CSATAGTGDEKLFF.

This chain connects TRBV10-3 to TRBJ1-6; D is unclear. The CDR3 has 17 amino acids. CDR1 ENHRY and CDR2 SYGVKD come from the germline V gene. V lost 5 bases, J lost 7 bases, and 21 bases lay in between. CDR3 in amino acids: CAISLSKYRALNSPLHF. CDR3 nucleotide sequence: TGTGCCATCAGTCTTTCAAAATACCGGGCCCTGAATTCACCCCTCCACTTT.

The chain links TRBV28 to TRBJ1-1; D gene uncertain. The length of the CDR3 is 11 residues. Looked up from germline, CDR1 is MDHEN and CDR2 is SYDVKM. V was trimmed by 2 bases and J by 9 bases, leaving 7 bases between them. For the CDR3, the DNA is TGTGCCAGCAGTTTAGGTCATAAAGCTTTCTTT. As protein: CASSLGHKAFF.

This clonotype was seen more than once but under ten times. The chain combines TRBV7-3 with TRBJ2-1; 10 nucleotides align to TRBD1. The CDR3 loop spans 18 amino acids. The ends lost 0 bases at V and 8 bases at J; junction bases unmatched: 13. Germline-derived CDR1 and CDR2 are SGHTA and FQGTGA. As DNA, the CDR3 is TGTGCCAGCAGCTTAACAGTGACAGGGGGCTTAGCTGGAGATGAGCAGTTCTTC. Residues: CASSLTVTGGLAGDEQFF.

This clonotype was observed a few times. The chain combines TRBV12-3 or TRBV12-4 with TRBJ2-1; maybe TRBD2 (5 bases). With 10 bases removed from V and 1 base from J, the gap between germline ends came to 14 bases. This CDR3 region has 14 residues. The DNA for the CDR3 is TGTGCCACCCACGGGGATGCGTCCTACAATGAGCAGTTCTTC. Its protein product is CATHGDASYNEQFF.

The V and J genes are TRBV20-1 and TRBJ2-7; 8 positions match TRBD1. The CDR3 extends over 15 amino acids. Germline V lookup: CDR1 DFQATT, CDR2 SNEGSKA (reference sequence). The ends lost 4 bases at V and 5 bases at J; junction bases unmatched: 13. This CDR3 reads CSAIDRQGARDEQYF. CDR3 DNA: TGCAGTGCTATCGATCGTCAGGGGGCTCGGGACGAGCAGTACTTC.

The sample holds a few counts of this clonotype. The chain uses TRBV2 and TRBJ1-4, with D tentatively TRBD1 (5 bases). Trimming stripped 6 bases from V and 3 bases from J, with 14 bases between. Germline V gene data show CDR1 as SNHLY and CDR2 as FYNNEI. CDR3 length: 15 residues. CDR3 coding DNA: TGTGCCAGCAGCCCAAGGGGATCTCCTAATGAAAAACTGTTTTTT. Translating gives CASSPRGSPNEKLFF.

This clonotype was picked up a small number of times. V and J are TRBV5-1 and TRBJ2-5; 7 bases map to TRBD2. Trimming cost V 0 bases and J 3 bases; bases outside gene matches: 2. The V gene's germline CDR1 is SGHRS and CDR2 YFSETQ. The CDR3 is 14 residues long. CDR3 nucleotide sequence: TGCGCCAGCAGCTTGGTGCTAGCGGAAGAGACCCAGTACTTC. Amino acids: CASSLVLAEETQYF.

This clonotype has just one count. DNA of the CDR3: TGCGCCAGCAGCCTCTTACCGGGGCTCCAAGAGACCCAGTACTTC. Its protein is CASSLLPGLQETQYF. The V gene is TRBV5-1, the J gene TRBJ2-5; D could derive from TRBD1 or TRBD2 (5 bases each). Per the germline V gene, CDR1 is SGHRS and CDR2 is YFSETQ. Trimming shortened V by 4 bases and J by 1 base, and 14 bases separated the two germline ends. This CDR3 spans 15 amino acids.

This clonotype has more than one count but fewer than ten. The genes are TRBV11-3 and TRBJ1-1; a weak D match, TRBD1 (6 bases). The CDR3 runs to 18 residues. Trimming removed 1 base at V and 6 bases at J, with 24 bases between. In germline, CDR1 is SGHNT, CDR2 YENEEA. CDR3: CASSLGLDSGGAFAEAFF. CDR3 bases: TGTGCCAGCAGCTTAGGGTTGGATTCGGGGGGCGCGTTCGCTGAAGCTTTCTTT.

This clonotype was seen a few times. The chain recombines TRBV12-3 or TRBV12-4 with TRBJ1-5; maybe TRBD1 (5 bases). The CDR3 contains 14 residues. The V end was cut by 2 bases, the J end by 5 bases, with 10 bases between. The CDR3 here is CASSLSRVDQPQHF. The CDR3 DNA is TGTGCCAGCAGTTTAAGCAGGGTAGATCAGCCCCAGCATTTT.

This clonotype was seen at least ten times. The chain has TRBV29-1 and TRBJ1-5; D possibly corresponds to TRBD1 (6 bases). Germline CDR1 SQVTM, CDR2 ANQGSEA. Trimming took off 5 bases at V and 1 base at J, with 9 bases between the two ends. The CDR3 contains 13 residues. Written as DNA, the CDR3 is TGCAGCGTTTCGGGACAAAGCAATCAGCCCCAGCATTTT. It is translated as CSVSGQSNQPQHF.

This clonotype was seen a few times. This chain's CDR3 is CSARGGLPYEQYF. The CDR3 DNA follows: TGCAGTGCCCGAGGGGGTTTGCCCTACGAGCAGTACTTC. The gene calls are TRBV20-1 and TRBJ2-7, with D perhaps TRBD1 (6 bases). Trimming left V 6 bases short and J 2 bases short, with 14 bases between. The CDR3 is made up of 13 amino acids. CDR1 DFQATT and CDR2 SNEGSKA come from the germline V gene (reference sequence).

This clonotype has a handful of counts. The chain couples TRBV5-1 to TRBJ2-7, with D possibly TRBD2 on 6 matching bases. In germline, CDR1 is SGHRS, CDR2 YFSETQ. V was pared by 3 bases and J by 3 bases, with 16 bases between. This CDR3 has 15 residues. DNA for the CDR3: TGCGCCAGCAGCTCAGGCTTAGCGGAAGTCTACGAGCAGTACTTC. Amino acid sequence: CASSSGLAEVYEQYF.

V and J are TRBV5-6 and TRBJ2-3, with 8 bases fitting TRBD2. Trimming cost V 2 bases and J 5 bases; bases outside gene matches: 4. CDR1 SGHDT and CDR2 YYEEEE come from the germline V gene. There are 14 residues in the CDR3. The CDR3 sequence is CASSFSLAGDTQYF. The CDR3 nucleotides read TGTGCCAGCAGCTTTAGCCTAGCGGGAGATACGCAGTATTTT.

This clonotype was observed a handful of times. This chain connects TRBV7-2 to TRBJ2-2; D perhaps matches TRBD2 (6 bases). The CDR3 extends over 14 amino acids. Germline values: CDR1 SGHTA, CDR2 FQGNSA. The V gene lost 6 bases and the J gene lost 7 bases, with 15 bases spanning the gap. DNA of the CDR3: TGTGCCAGCAGTCTTTCTCCGGGAGACGGGGAGCTGTTTTTT. Protein sequence: CASSLSPGDGELFF.

V and J are TRBV5-1 and TRBJ2-7; 7 bases agree with TRBD1. Germline CDR1 SGHRS, CDR2 YFSETQ. V gave up 4 bases and J gave up 2 bases; unmatched junction bases: 9. CDR3 length equals 15 residues. CDR3 loop: CASSDPRDRAYEQYF. The CDR3 coding sequence is TGCGCCAGCAGCGACCCACGGGACAGAGCCTACGAGCAGTACTTC.

This chain connects TRBV7-9 to TRBJ2-5; D ambiguous. Trimming left V 1 base short and J 5 bases short, with 17 bases between. CDR3 length equals 16 residues. Germline-derived CDR1 and CDR2 are SEHNR and FQNEAQ (reference sequence). CDR3 nucleotide sequence: TGTGCCAGCAGCTTAGGTCCGGTAGGGCGTGGGGAGACCCAGTACTTC. This codes for CASSLGPVGRGETQYF.

The chain has TRBV10-3 and TRBJ2-7; 7 bases map to TRBD2. This CDR3 has 13 amino acids. Germline CDR1 is ENHRY and CDR2 is SYGVKD. Trimming at V came to 4 bases and at J to 6 bases, leaving 6 bases not matched to a gene. Written as DNA, the CDR3 is TGTGCCATCAGTGGTCACGGGGAGGGCGAGCAGTACTTC. It translates to CAISGHGEGEQYF.

The V gene is TRBV7-2, the J gene TRBJ2-1; 7 nucleotides line up with TRBD1. Germline V gene sequence: CDR1 SGHTA, CDR2 FQGNSA. This CDR3 is 15 amino acids long. Trimming removed 5 bases from V and 1 base from J; junction bases left unmatched: 5. DNA for the CDR3: TGTGCCAGCAGCCAGCGACAGGGATCCTACAATGAGCAGTTCTTC. This sequence encodes CASSQRQGSYNEQFF.

The sample holds a few counts of this clonotype. The chain joins TRBV10-3 to TRBJ2-4; 14 nucleotides match TRBD2. Germline V gene lookup returns CDR1 ENHRY and CDR2 SYGVKD. CDR3 length: 15 residues. V lost 8 bases, J lost 9 bases, and 9 bases stayed unmatched. The CDR3 here is CAIRTSGGPEGIQYF. CDR3 DNA sequence: TGTGCCATCCGGACTAGCGGGGGGCCCGAGGGCATTCAGTACTTC.

This clonotype has just one count. The V gene is TRBV20-1, the J gene TRBJ2-1, with 8 bases matching TRBD2. Germline V gives CDR1 DFQATT, CDR2 SNEGSKA (reference sequence). The CDR3 consists of 14 residues. Trimming at V came to 1 base and at J to 7 bases, leaving 6 bases not matched to a gene. This CDR3 reads CSARGTSNRNEQFF. CDR3 sequence (DNA): TGCAGTGCTAGAGGGACTAGCAATCGGAATGAGCAGTTCTTC.